This T cell receptor beta chain was retrieved from a study of radiation and T cells in renal cell carcinoma. The treatment was: 15 Gy SBRT to primary tumor, nephrectomy 4 weeks later. V was clipped by 2 bases and J by 7 bases; unmatched bases: 10. Germline loops: CDR1 MNHEY, CDR2 SVGAGI. The length of the CDR3 is 15 residues. TCRdb's copy holds only in-frame clones and misses some; the assay was immunoSEQ multiplex PCR. The sample lists approximately 21,000 clones, around 47% seen once, with 16% in the top ten. This clonotype originated in a woman in her fifties or sixties with renal cell carcinoma. The V gene is TRBV6-5, the J gene TRBJ1-2; the match to TRBD1 covers 7 bases. Here the sequenced sample was tumor tissue, taken from a patient whose treatment included radiotherapy and nephrectomy. The CDR3 here is CASSYQGGAGRGYTF. In nucleotides, the CDR3 is TGTGCCAGCAGTTACCAGGGGGGGGCCGGGCGTGGCTACACCTTC.